What follows are 32 T cell receptor beta chains derived from one specimen sequenced in a study of blood T cells in healthy people across ages. It was with a sample-barcoded 5' primer and a J-beta primer mix that a second PCR of roughly 7 to 12 cycles was run. MiXCR, applied by TCRdb to the 5' RACE reads, yields one record per CDR3 protein. The sample holds some 710,000 distinct CDR3 sequences; about 46% are singletons and the top ten take around a sixth. Sequenced material: blood. The receptors come from an elderly man in good health.

V and J are TRBV20-1 and TRBJ2-1; tentatively, D is TRBD2 (6 bases). V lost 1 base and J 2 bases, leaving 18 bases between the germline ends. The CDR3 has 17 amino acids. Germline V gene sequence: CDR1 DFQATT, CDR2 SNEGSKA (reference sequence). The CDR3, as DNA: TGCAGTGCTAGAGCCGAGCGGCGGGCGGGACCCTACAATGAGCAGTTCTTC. It codes for CSARAERRAGPYNEQFF.

The chain has TRBV5-1 and TRBJ2-2; D not resolved. The CDR3 length is 15 residues. V lost 4 bases and J 3 bases, leaving 13 bases between the germline ends. Germline assignment: CDR1 SGHRS and CDR2 YFSETQ. DNA for the CDR3: TGCGCCAGCAGCCCGGCTCCTGCGGACACCGGGGAGCTGTTTTTT. It translates to CASSPAPADTGELFF.

The chain combines TRBV5-1 with TRBJ2-5, with D unclear. Trimming left V 4 bases short and J 3 bases short, with 10 bases between. Germline V gene data show CDR1 as SGHRS and CDR2 as YFSETQ. The CDR3 sequence is 13 residues long. CDR3 sequence reads: CASSLGFEETQYF. The CDR3 coding sequence is TGCGCCAGCAGCCTGGGGTTTGAAGAGACCCAGTACTTC.

With respect to this clonotype: A clone one base away is much larger, so this may be a read error. The rearrangement links TRBV6-2 or TRBV6-3 to TRBJ2-7; 9 bases are a match to TRBD2. V shed 6 bases, J shed 7 bases, and the junction held 13 bases outside the gene matches. The germline V gene encodes CDR1 MNHEY and CDR2 SVGEGT. The CDR3 loop spans 15 amino acids. The DNA for the CDR3 is TGTGCCAGCAGAGCCCTAGCGGGGCCATACAATGAGCAGTACTTC. The encoded protein is CASRALAGPYNEQYF.

J is TRBJ1-2 and V is TRBV20-1; D is unclear. Germline assignment: CDR1 DFQATT and CDR2 SNEGSKA (reference sequence). CDR3 length equals 12 residues. Trimming took 1 base from V and 8 from J, leaving 11 bases between them. The CDR3 loop is CSARGWGGGYTF. The CDR3 DNA reads as TGCAGTGCTAGAGGATGGGGAGGCGGCTACACCTTC.

This clonotype was seen more than once but under ten times. The chain links TRBV29-1 to TRBJ1-4, with D perhaps TRBD1 (6 bases). There are 14 residues in the CDR3. Germline loops: CDR1 SQVTM, CDR2 ANQGSEA. V was trimmed by 2 bases and J by 4 bases, leaving 11 bases between them. The CDR3 region is CSVEPYRDNEKLFF. CDR3 DNA: TGCAGCGTTGAACCCTACAGGGATAATGAAAAACTGTTTTTT.

This clonotype has at least ten counts. A much bigger clone sits one base away, suggesting this may be a read error. The rearrangement links TRBV10-3 to TRBJ2-7; the match to TRBD1 covers 8 bases. Germline CDR1 ENHRY, CDR2 SYGVKD. The trim removed 2 bases at V and 7 bases at J, leaving 13 bases unmatched. CDR3 size: 16 residues. CDR3 DNA sequence: TGTGCCATCAGTGAGGGGGGACAGGATCCTTACAATGAGCAGTACTTC. It codes for CAISEGGQDPYNEQYF.

This clonotype was seen a few times. The V call is TRBV30, the J call TRBJ1-6; D remains ambiguous. This CDR3 is 14 amino acids long. Germline CDR1 is GTSNPN and CDR2 is SVGIG (reference sequence). Trimming left V 4 bases short and J 10 bases short, with 17 bases between. The CDR3 region is CAWNTVALRSPLHF. The CDR3 coding sequence is TGTGCCTGGAATACAGTCGCCTTGAGATCACCCCTCCACTTT.

The chain links TRBV12-3 or TRBV12-4 to TRBJ2-7; no firm D call. CDR3 length: 11 amino acids. V shed 4 bases and J shed 5 bases, with 6 bases lying between them. This CDR3 is CASSSSDEQYF. CDR3 coding DNA: TGTGCCAGCAGTTCCTCAGACGAGCAGTACTTC.

This clonotype was detected ten times or more. This sequence joins TRBV29-1 and TRBJ1-4, with D unclear. The CDR3 runs to 10 residues. V was clipped by 6 bases and J by 3 bases, with 2 bases between them. From germline, CDR1 is SQVTM and CDR2 ANQGSEA. CDR3 sequence: CSVSNEKLFF. In DNA, the CDR3 is TGCAGCGTCTCTAATGAAAAACTGTTTTTT. Complete variable domain (other parts from reference TRBV29-1 and TRBJ1-4): SAVISQKPSRDICQRGTSLTIQCQVDSQVTMMFWYRQQPGQSLTLIATANQGSEATYESGFVIDKFPISRPNLTFSTLTVSNMSPEDSSIYLCSVSNEKLFFGSGTQLSVL.

This chain uses TRBV20-1 with TRBJ2-2; 13 nucleotides line up with TRBD2. After removal of 3 bases from V and 0 bases from J, the junction contained 1 base not matched to a gene. Germline lookup yields CDR1 DFQATT and CDR2 SNEGSKA (reference sequence). There are 16 residues in the CDR3. The CDR3 is CSASGTSGANTGELFF. The CDR3 DNA is TGCAGTGCTAGTGGGACTAGCGGGGCGAACACCGGGGAGCTGTTTTTT.

This clonotype was detected a few times. The chain uses TRBV28 and TRBJ2-3, with D hard to call. This CDR3 spans 10 amino acids. Trimming pared 4 bases from V and 7 bases from J, leaving 3 bases between. Germline V gives CDR1 MDHEN, CDR2 SYDVKM. CDR3 bases: TGTGCCAGCAGTTCCAATACGCAGTATTTT. Translation gives CASSSNTQYF.

The chain has TRBV7-9 and TRBJ1-1; the D is unclear. The germline V gene encodes CDR1 SEHNR and CDR2 FQNEAQ (reference sequence). V lost 1 base and J 4 bases, leaving 13 bases between the germline ends. This CDR3 is 15 amino acids long. The CDR3 DNA follows: TGTGCCAGCAGCTTAGACTGGCCGGACGGCACTGAAGCTTTCTTT. Its protein product is CASSLDWPDGTEAFF.

The gene calls are TRBV7-2 and TRBJ2-7; tentative D call: TRBD1 (5 bases). Trimming took 1 base from V and 3 from J, leaving 10 bases between them. The CDR3 spans 14 residues. From germline, CDR1 is SGHTA and CDR2 FQGNSA. In DNA, the CDR3 is TGTGCCAGCAGCTTAGGCAGGGTGAACTACGAGCAGTACTTC. Translation: CASSLGRVNYEQYF.

This clonotype came up a few times. The rearrangement links TRBV7-2 to TRBJ2-5; the D gene is possibly TRBD2 (7 bases). Trimming left V 6 bases short and J 3 bases short, with 20 bases between. CDR1 and CDR2 (germline): SGHTA, FQGNSA. This CDR3 is built from 16 residues. CDR3 loop: CASRSSGRGPKETQYF. In DNA, the CDR3 is TGTGCCAGCAGATCTAGTGGGCGGGGGCCGAAAGAGACCCAGTACTTC.

This clonotype was seen a handful of times. The chain uses TRBV20-1 and TRBJ2-3, with TRBD2 as a possible D gene (6 bases). CDR1 and CDR2 (germline): DFQATT, SNEGSKA (reference sequence). Trimming left V 0 bases short and J 2 bases short, with 15 bases between. CDR3 length equals 16 residues. CDR3 DNA sequence: TGCAGTGCTAGAGACCGGAAAATGCGGGACACAGATACGCAGTATTTT. Translating it yields CSARDRKMRDTDTQYF.

The chain joins TRBV5-1 to TRBJ1-3; D is uncertain. The CDR3 has 14 amino acids. The V gene's germline CDR1 is SGHRS and CDR2 YFSETQ. The V end was cut by 4 bases, the J end by 0 bases, with 8 bases between. The CDR3: CASSLDNSGNTIYF. DNA for the CDR3: TGCGCCAGCAGCCTAGACAACTCTGGAAACACCATATATTTT.

This clonotype was seen only a few times. The V call is TRBV27, the J call TRBJ2-3, with 7 nucleotides matching TRBD2. The CDR3 totals 15 residues. The J segment lost 3 bases and the V segment lost 5 bases, leaving 8 bases of the junction unmatched. CDR1 MNHEY and CDR2 SMNVEV come from the germline V gene (reference sequence). CDR3 bases: TGTGCCAGCAGTCCGCGGGCGGGAGTAACAGATACGCAGTATTTT. It specifies CASSPRAGVTDTQYF.

The rearrangement joins TRBV7-9 to TRBJ2-3; D possibly corresponds to TRBD1 (7 bases). V lost 0 bases and J lost 2, with 12 bases in between. Germline V gene lookup returns CDR1 SEHNR and CDR2 FQNEAQ (reference sequence). The CDR3 loop spans 16 amino acids. The DNA of the CDR3 is TGTGCCAGCAGCTTAGCGGGCGGGACAGTCACAGATACGCAGTATTTT. Residues: CASSLAGGTVTDTQYF.

This clonotype was seen a handful of times. The V gene is TRBV5-1, the J gene TRBJ2-3, with D unclear. Between the trimmed V and J ends, which lost 0 bases and 1 base, there was a span of 9 bases. This CDR3 has 15 amino acids. Germline V gives CDR1 SGHRS, CDR2 YFSETQ. CDR3: CASSLAPEGTDTQYF. The CDR3 coding sequence is TGCGCCAGCAGCTTGGCCCCCGAGGGCACAGATACGCAGTATTTT. Full variable domain (remainder filled in from reference TRBV5-1 and TRBJ2-3): KAGVTQTPRYLIKTRGQQVTLSCSPISGHRSVSWYQQTPGQGLQFLFEYFSETQRNKGNFPGRFSGRQFSNSRSEMNVSTLELGDSALYLCASSLAPEGTDTQYFGPGTRLTVL.

Concerning this clonotype: A much more abundant neighbour one base away suggests this may be a read error. The rearrangement uses TRBV20-1 and TRBJ2-1, with 11 positions matching TRBD2. The V segment lost 0 bases and the J segment 7 bases; nucleotides outside the gene matches: 8. This CDR3 region has 16 residues. CDR1 and CDR2 from the germline V gene are DFQATT and SNEGSKA (reference sequence). CDR3 in amino acids: CSARELAGGSGNEQFF. In nucleotides, the CDR3 is TGCAGTGCTAGAGAGCTAGCGGGAGGATCTGGAAATGAGCAGTTCTTC.

This clonotype was recorded only once. The CDR3 region has the DNA TGTGCCAGCAGCAAAGGGGGGGCCGCGAACACTGAAGCTTTCTTT. As protein: CASSKGGAANTEAFF. J is TRBJ1-1 and V is TRBV9, with D perhaps matching TRBD1 (6 bases). The length of the CDR3 is 15 residues. Trimming pared 4 bases from V and 1 base from J, leaving 14 bases between. CDR1 and CDR2 from the germline V gene are SGDLS and YYNGEE.

This clonotype was seen only a few times. The chain combines TRBV20-1 with TRBJ1-3; 9 bases line up with TRBD1. The CDR3 loop spans 14 amino acids. The V segment lost 3 bases and the J segment 3 bases; nucleotides outside the gene matches: 3. In germline, CDR1 is DFQATT, CDR2 SNEGSKA (reference sequence). CDR3 sequence reads: CSASRTGVGNTIYF. In DNA form, the CDR3 reads TGCAGTGCTAGCCGGACAGGGGTTGGAAACACCATATATTTT.

The genes are TRBV20-1 and TRBJ1-5; 8 nucleotides match TRBD1. The CDR3 is made up of 14 amino acids. Germline V gene lookup returns CDR1 DFQATT and CDR2 SNEGSKA (reference sequence). V lost 6 bases to trimming and J lost 6 bases; unmatched junction nucleotides: 10. The CDR3 region has the DNA TGCAGTGCCAGCTTGGGACAGGATGGTCAGCCCCAGCATTTT. It yields the protein CSASLGQDGQPQHF.

This clonotype was found a few times. V gene TRBV29-1 combines with J gene TRBJ2-7; 9 nucleotides line up with TRBD2. The CDR3 is 14 residues long. Germline lookup yields CDR1 SQVTM and CDR2 ANQGSEA. V trimming: 4 bases; J trimming: 0 bases; junction bases outside the gene matches: 4. The CDR3 is CSVGAGGSSYEQYF. The CDR3 DNA reads as TGCAGCGTTGGGGCGGGAGGGAGCTCCTACGAGCAGTACTTC.

This rearrangement joins TRBV4-1 to TRBJ2-7; D gene ambiguous. The CDR3 sequence is 15 residues long. Trimming left V 0 bases short and J 6 bases short, with 15 bases between. Germline V gene sequence: CDR1 MGHRA, CDR2 YSYEKL. The CDR3 reads CASSQEPLDVAEQYF. The CDR3 DNA is TGCGCCAGCAGCCAAGAGCCCCTAGACGTCGCCGAGCAGTACTTC.

The sample holds a few counts of this clonotype. V is TRBV9 and J is TRBJ2-1, with 13 bases fitting TRBD2. CDR3 size: 16 residues. The V and J ends lost 0 bases and 7 bases, in that order; junction bases with no gene match: 4. Germline CDR1 SGDLS, CDR2 YYNGEE. In DNA, the CDR3 is TGTGCCAGCAGCGTAGGGAGACTAGCGGGAGGAAATGAGCAGTTCTTC. Encoded protein: CASSVGRLAGGNEQFF.

The chain carries TRBV27 and TRBJ2-3; TRBD1 is a possible D gene (6 bases). Trimming removed 8 bases from V and 2 bases from J, with 14 bases in between. The CDR3 consists of 14 residues. Germline V lookup: CDR1 MNHEY, CDR2 SMNVEV (reference sequence). The DNA for the CDR3 is TGTGCCAGCGCCCGTCAGGGGAACACAGATACGCAGTATTTT. It yields the protein CASARQGNTDTQYF.

Written as DNA, the CDR3 is TGTGCCAGCAGCTTAGGGGGTGGACTAGCGGTTAACAATGAGCAGTTCTTC. Its translation: CASSLGGGLAVNNEQFF. The chain employs TRBV7-2 and TRBJ2-1; the match to TRBD2 covers 10 bases. V gave up 1 base and J gave up 5 bases; unmatched junction bases: 8. Germline CDR1 is SGHTA and CDR2 is FQGNSA. The CDR3 runs to 17 residues.

About this clonotype itself: Being one base from a much bigger clone, this may be a read error. The CDR3 nucleotides are TGCAGCGTTGAACAAGGGGAAAGCACAGATACGCAGTATTTT. This codes for CSVEQGESTDTQYF. The chain carries TRBV29-1 and TRBJ2-3, with D perhaps matching TRBD1 (5 bases). The CDR3 totals 14 residues. CDR1 is SQVTM, CDR2 ANQGSEA, per germline. V was clipped by 2 bases and J by 0 bases, with 9 bases between them.

There are many counts of this clonotype. This sequence joins TRBV7-2 and TRBJ2-3, with D unclear. The V end lost 0 bases, the J end lost 4 bases, and 11 bases lay between the germline ends. This CDR3 has 15 amino acids. From germline, CDR1 is SGHTA and CDR2 FQGNSA. The CDR3 here is CASSLAGWPPDTQYF. CDR3 coding DNA: TGTGCCAGCAGCTTAGCGGGATGGCCACCAGATACGCAGTATTTT.

This clonotype was seen once. This chain uses TRBV20-1 with TRBJ2-6, with D possibly being TRBD1 or TRBD2 (5 bases each). Germline values: CDR1 DFQATT, CDR2 SNEGSKA (reference sequence). The ends were cut back, 1 base at V and 4 bases at J, with 20 bases in the middle. This CDR3 region has 18 residues. CDR3 region: CSARVGVGTFSGANVLTF. The CDR3 region has the DNA TGCAGTGCTAGAGTTGGAGTTGGGACGTTTTCCGGGGCCAACGTCCTGACTTTC.